A selection of T cell receptor beta chains follows, all from one sample in a study of Tregs in tolerant kidney transplant recipients. Some clones are missing from TCRdb's copy, which holds only in-frame ones; the method was immunoSEQ multiplex PCR. The sample holds approximately 60,000 clones, about four fifths seen once. The sample was CD4+ T cells from blood. Source of these receptors: a human donor in good health. CDR3s include the opening cysteine and the closing phenylalanine or tryptophan. A D gene is named only where the DNA matches it firmly. For some rows the clone size is stated as once, few or many, or as a class when expanded; others skip it.

>TRBJ2-7|-|TRBD2|TRBV9
CASSVGLLAGGRSVGEQYF
TGTGCCAGCAGCGTAGGGTTGCTAGCGGGAGGACGCTCGGTTGGGGAGCAGTACTTC
>TRBJ2-7|-|-|TRBV30
CASDSAPYEQYF
TGTGCCTCTGACAGTGCCCCCTACGAGCAGTACTTC
>TRBJ2-7|-|TRBD2|TRBV6-5
CASSYFSGDTYEQYF
TGTGCCAGCAGTTACTTTAGCGGGGACACCTACGAGCAGTACTTC
>TRBJ1-2|-|TRBD1|TRBV19
CASSKQGGGYTF
TGTGCCAGTAGCAAACAGGGGGGTGGCTACACCTTC
>TRBJ2-6|-|-|TRBV12-5
CASGLALWGTNSGANVLTF
TGTGCTAGTGGTTTGGCCCTATGGGGGACCAACTCTGGGGCCAACGTCCTGACTTTC
>TRBJ2-3|-|-|TRBV10-3
CAIGQISPSSTDTQYF
TGTGCCATCGGACAGATTTCCCCGAGTAGCACAGATACGCAGTATTTT
>TRBJ1-1|-|-|TRBV5-6
CASSPIAQRNTEAFF
TGTGCCAGCAGCCCGATTGCCCAGAGGAACACTGAAGCTTTCTTT
>TRBJ2-5|-|TRBD2|TRBV13
CASSLSVFGGREGETQYF
TGTGCCAGCAGCTTATCGGTGTTCGGCGGGAGAGAGGGAGAGACCCAGTACTTC
>TRBJ1-5|-|TRBD1|TRBV9
CASSRDRGNQPQHF
TGTGCCAGCAGCCGGGACAGGGGGAATCAGCCCCAGCATTTT
>TRBJ1-1|-|-|TRBV30
CASSGRMINTEAFF
TGTGCCTCCTCGGGACGGATGATCAACACTGAAGCTTTCTTT
>TRBJ1-1|-|-|TRBV7-9
CASSLNAGDTEAFF
TGTGCCAGCAGCTTAAATGCGGGGGACACTGAAGCTTTCTTT
>TRBJ2-7|-|-|TRBV7-2
CASSFPRRGSGGVYEQYF
TGTGCCAGCAGCTTTCCTCGGCGGGGCTCCGGTGGGGTTTACGAGCAGTACTTC
>TRBJ2-7|-|-|TRBV2
CASTRRGTSYEQYF
TGTGCCAGCACGAGGAGGGGAACTTCCTACGAGCAGTACTTC
>TRBJ2-7|-|TRBD1|TRBV6-5
CASRRYPQGQYEQYF
TGTGCCAGCAGAAGATATCCACAGGGGCAGTACGAGCAGTACTTC
>TRBJ2-2|-|-|TRBV6-5
CASSYWGSGELFF
TGTGCCAGCAGTTACTGGGGGTCCGGGGAGCTGTTTTTT
>TRBJ2-3|-|-|TRBV11-2
CASRSLGSSTDTQYF
TGTGCCAGCAGGTCGCTGGGGTCTAGCACAGATACGCAGTATTTT
>TRBJ1-5|once|-|TRBV27
CASSRWSRASNQPQHF
TGTGCCAGCAGTAGATGGAGCAGGGCTAGCAATCAGCCCCAGCATTTT
>TRBJ1-2|-|-|TRBV9
CASSPLTQEPYGYTF
TGTGCCAGCAGCCCCCTAACGCAGGAACCTTATGGCTACACCTTC
>TRBJ1-2|-|-|TRBV11-1
CASSPRRDLYGYTF
TGTGCCAGCAGCCCAAGGCGGGATCTCTATGGCTACACCTTC